These T cell receptor beta chains were read from a single sample in a study of cytomegalovirus exposure and HLA in healthy donors. The assay was immunoSEQ multiplex PCR, and TCRdb's table has in-frame clones only and misses some. The sample has 85,000 to 100,000 clones; around 80% are singletons. The sequenced sample consisted of PBMCs. The receptors derive from a man under 40 in good health and CMV-seronegative. The CDR3 runs from the conserved cysteine through the conserved F or W.

v_gene,j_gene,CDR3aa
TRBV28,TRBJ1-5,CASSLRGRRSSNQPQHF
TRBV11-2,TRBJ2-7,CASSLLGGEGQGDEQYF
TRBV7-9,TRBJ2-1,CASSGVGSGRTSSYNEQFF
TRBV10-1,TRBJ1-2,CASSESAGSGGYTF
TRBV7-9,TRBJ1-1,CASSQREAFF
TRBV29-1,TRBJ1-2,CSVAPRFYGYTF
TRBV7-8,TRBJ2-7,CASSLARTGQGTYEQYF
TRBV19,TRBJ2-1,CASGSGLAAYNEQFF
TRBV5-1,TRBJ2-5,CASSFGKVQETQYF
TRBV15,TRBJ1-2,CATSREGQGAGYTF
TRBV6-1,TRBJ1-1,CAAGDTEAFF
TRBV5-1,TRBJ2-3,CASRSTGQSGTQYF
TRBV19,TRBJ2-2,CATSRKTNTGELFF
TRBV6-5,TRBJ1-1,CASSRLLGDRTEAFF
TRBV5-6,TRBJ1-1,CASSRRAGGDPRTEAFF
TRBV27,TRBJ2-7,CASKKRGDPYEQYF
TRBV7-6,TRBJ2-2,CASSLVRGAGELFF
TRBV15,TRBJ2-5,CATSTFMTGRRETQYF
TRBV9,TRBJ1-2,CASSPQTGQYGYTF
TRBV5-5,TRBJ2-1,CASSLVQRGKRNEQFF
TRBV7-2,TRBJ1-2,CASSLGTDYYGYTF
TRBV2,TRBJ2-5,CASRDRTESQYF
TRBV7-2,TRBJ1-2,CASGGGRGYTF
TRBV5-5,TRBJ1-3,CASSPQIGGSGNTIYF
TRBV5-4,TRBJ1-1,CASSPKGRGRNTEAFF
TRBV1,TRBJ1-3,CTSSQDFRDSGNTIYF
TRBV15,TRBJ2-7,CATSRDLGQLPYEQYF
TRBV7-9,TRBJ2-7,CASSPRTTPSYEQYF
TRBV7-9,TRBJ1-1,CASSLPDRLYTEAFF
TRBV27,TRBJ2-1,CASSSGQYYNEQFF
TRBV11-2,TRBJ2-1,CASSLDRSNEQFF
TRBV10-1,TRBJ1-2,CASSAGQGDGYTF
TRBV19,TRBJ1-2,CASTGVGTNYGYTF
TRBV28,TRBJ2-5,CASRYLSGVQETQYF
TRBV6-1,TRBJ2-7,CASSEPDSPSF
TRBV6-6,TRBJ2-7,CASSYSEGQGYEQYF
TRBV7-2,TRBJ1-1,CASSSGMMNTEAFF
TRBV30,TRBJ2-7,CAWRGRGIDEQYF
TRBV9,TRBJ2-1,CASSGRDRDNNEQFF
TRBV7-3,TRBJ2-7,CASSRGQGREQYF
TRBV4-1,TRBJ2-7,CASSQGRQDEQYF
TRBV6-1,TRBJ2-2,CASSEATGDELFF
TRBV4-3,TRBJ1-2,CASSPGQGNYGYTF
TRBV5-6,TRBJ1-2,CASSWGQAEGDGYTF
TRBV10-3,TRBJ1-1,CAIRAQGAAGDTEAFF
TRBV29-1,TRBJ2-7,CSVEVTGGSYEQYF
TRBV18,TRBJ1-1,CASSPEGPLGKAFF
TRBV7-9,TRBJ2-2,CSGLLANTGELFF
TRBV30,TRBJ1-3,CAWSVDSSSGNTIYF
TRBV27,TRBJ2-1,CASRGTSYNEQFF
TRBV27,TRBJ2-7,CASSLTWDNAYEQYF
TRBV7-3,TRBJ2-7,CASSPSGNYEQYF
TRBV9,TRBJ1-2,CASSALGTGASGGYTF
TRBV30,TRBJ1-6,CAWNQGNSPLHF
TRBV19,TRBJ1-1,CASSQGRRTEAFF
TRBV4-1,TRBJ2-1,CASSQVARKPYNEQFF
TRBV12-5,TRBJ2-3,CASGEGAALTQYF